This T cell receptor beta chain was identified during a study of blood T cells in healthy people across ages. Then a second PCR, running roughly 7 to 11 cycles, was carried out with a sample-barcoded 5' primer and a J-beta primer mix. All cDNA molecules were each tagged by a template-switch adaptor with 12 random nucleotides. TCRdb re-analysed the 5' RACE reads in MiXCR, keeping a single row per CDR3 protein. The sample has fewer than 600,000 distinct CDR3 sequences, roughly a quarter seen once. The germline V gene has CDR1 LGHNA and CDR2 YNFKEQ. CDR3 size: 13 residues. Trimming cost V 8 bases and J 5 bases, with 15 bases left between them. These data were also filed under a second study, of T cells of mothers and their children. That work adds: Donation was provided by three healthy Caucasian mothers along with their six children.

The chain couples TRBV4-2 to TRBJ2-5; D may match TRBD1 or TRBD2 (5 bases each). The source of this sequence is a boy aged 2 to 9 in good health. Sequencing was carried out using blood. CDR3 in DNA: TGTGCCAGCGGGGGAAGCGACGGCGAGACCCAGTACTTC. Amino acid sequence: CASGGSDGETQYF.